This T cell receptor beta chain was documented in a study of technical replicates of blood from a handful of donors. The method was immunoSEQ multiplex PCR; TCRdb's version includes in-frame clones alone and lacks a portion of them. The sample holds 98,000 or so clones, roughly 96% seen once. Unmatched junction bases numbered 10, after V lost 4 bases and J lost 7 bases. This CDR3 has 15 amino acids. CDR1 is SGHDT and CDR2 is YYEEEE in the germline V gene. The chain has TRBV5-6 and TRBJ2-7; TRBD2 matches at 11 bases. This clonotype was obtained from a human donor in good health. The sequenced sample consisted of T cells isolated from PBMCs. CDR3 sequence (DNA): TGTGCCAGCAGCCTTAGCGGGAGGGCCCCGTGGGAGCAGTACTTC. It translates to CASSLSGRAPWEQYF. Looking up the rest from reference TRBV5-6 and TRBJ2-7 gives the full variable domain: DAGVTQSPTHLIKTRGQQVTLRCSPKSGHDTVSWYQQALGQGPQFIFQYYEEEERQRGNFPDRFSGHQFPNYSSELNVNALLLGDSALYLCASSLSGRAPWEQYFGPGTRLTVT.